This TCR beta chain is drawn from a study of blood T cell repertoires in COVID-19. Across the whole study: There were acute and convalescent COVID-19 samples, and they came from the United States, Italy and Spain.

Trimming removed 4 bases from V and 3 bases from J, with 14 bases in between. This CDR3 is built from 15 residues. Germline CDR1 and CDR2: SGDLS and YYNGEE. In the authors' methods: How many nucleated cells were present was estimated from reference gene primer amplification. Sequencing used immunoSEQ multiplex PCR; TCRdb keeps in-frame clones, though not all of them. The V and J calls and clone size come from that table; D and trimming were worked out from the DNA. The sample holds 100,000 to 150,000 clones, approximately 87% seen once. This chain uses TRBV9 with TRBJ1-5; weak D call: TRBD1 (5 bases). This receptor was identified in a man between 50 and 59 years old with acute or convalescent COVID-19. Material for sequencing was peripheral blood. In nucleotides, the CDR3 is TGTGCCAGCAGCCCCAGGGAAGCCCCCAATCAGCCCCAGCATTTT. It is translated as CASSPREAPNQPQHF.